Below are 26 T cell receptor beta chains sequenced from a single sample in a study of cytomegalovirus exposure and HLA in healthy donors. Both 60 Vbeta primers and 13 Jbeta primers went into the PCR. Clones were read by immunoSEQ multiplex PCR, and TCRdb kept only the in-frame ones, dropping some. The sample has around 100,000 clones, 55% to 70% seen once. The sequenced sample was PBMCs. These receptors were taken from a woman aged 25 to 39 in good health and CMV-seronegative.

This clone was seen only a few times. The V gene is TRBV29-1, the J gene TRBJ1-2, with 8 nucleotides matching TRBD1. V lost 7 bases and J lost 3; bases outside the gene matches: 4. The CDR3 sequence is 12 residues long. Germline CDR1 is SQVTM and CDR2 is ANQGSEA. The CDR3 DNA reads TGCAGCGACGAGACAGGGGACTATGGCTACACCTTC. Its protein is CSDETGDYGYTF. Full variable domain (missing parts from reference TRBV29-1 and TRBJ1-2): SAVISQKPSRDICQRGTSLTIQCQVDSQVTMMFWYRQQPGQSLTLIATANQGSEATYESGFVIDKFPISRPNLTFSTLTVSNMSPEDSSIYLCSDETGDYGYTFGSGTRLTVV.

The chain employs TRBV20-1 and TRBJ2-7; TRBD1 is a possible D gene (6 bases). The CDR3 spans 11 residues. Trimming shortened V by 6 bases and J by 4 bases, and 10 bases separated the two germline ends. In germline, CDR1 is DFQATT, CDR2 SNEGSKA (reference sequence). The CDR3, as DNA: TGCAGTGCCCCCGGGACATACGAGCAGTACTTC. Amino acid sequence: CSAPGTYEQYF.

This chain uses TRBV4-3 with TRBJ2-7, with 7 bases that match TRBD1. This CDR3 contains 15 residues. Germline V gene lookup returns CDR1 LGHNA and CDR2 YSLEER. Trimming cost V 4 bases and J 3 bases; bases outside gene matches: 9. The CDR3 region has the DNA TGCGCCAGCAGCCTAGACAGGGATGGCGGCTACGAGCAGTACTTC. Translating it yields CASSLDRDGGYEQYF.

Here the CDR3 reads CASSHGTSGNNEQFF. As DNA, the CDR3 is TGTGCCAGCAGTCACGGGACTAGCGGGAACAATGAGCAGTTCTTC. The chain couples TRBV27 to TRBJ2-1, with 13 bases fitting TRBD2. This CDR3 contains 15 residues. J lost 5 bases, V lost 5 bases, and 3 bases had no gene match. Germline assignment: CDR1 MNHEY and CDR2 SMNVEV (reference sequence).

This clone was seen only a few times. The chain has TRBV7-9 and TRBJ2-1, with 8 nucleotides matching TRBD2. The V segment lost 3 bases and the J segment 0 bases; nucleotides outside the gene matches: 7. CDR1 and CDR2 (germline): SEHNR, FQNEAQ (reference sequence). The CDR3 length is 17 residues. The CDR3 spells CASSLGGSGTSYNEQFF. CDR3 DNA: TGTGCCAGCAGCTTGGGGGGTAGCGGGACCTCCTACAATGAGCAGTTCTTC.

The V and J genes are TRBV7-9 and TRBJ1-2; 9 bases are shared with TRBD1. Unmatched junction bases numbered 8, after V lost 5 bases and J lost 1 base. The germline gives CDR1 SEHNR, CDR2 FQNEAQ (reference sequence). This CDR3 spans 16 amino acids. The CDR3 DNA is TGTGCCAGCAGCGACCGGACAGGGGACCATAACTATGGCTACACCTTC. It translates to CASSDRTGDHNYGYTF.

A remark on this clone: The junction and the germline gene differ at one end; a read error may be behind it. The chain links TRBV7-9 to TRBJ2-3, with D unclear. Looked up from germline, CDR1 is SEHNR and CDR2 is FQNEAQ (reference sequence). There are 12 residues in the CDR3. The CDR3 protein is CSSSFHTDTQYF. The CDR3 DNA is TGTTCCAGCAGCTTTCATACAGATACGCAGTATTTT.

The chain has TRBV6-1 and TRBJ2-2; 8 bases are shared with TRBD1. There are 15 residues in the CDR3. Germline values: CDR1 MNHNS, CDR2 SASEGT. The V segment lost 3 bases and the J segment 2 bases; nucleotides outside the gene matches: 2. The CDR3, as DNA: TGTGCCAGCAGTGACGGGACAGGTAACACCGGGGAGCTGTTTTTT. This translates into CASSDGTGNTGELFF.

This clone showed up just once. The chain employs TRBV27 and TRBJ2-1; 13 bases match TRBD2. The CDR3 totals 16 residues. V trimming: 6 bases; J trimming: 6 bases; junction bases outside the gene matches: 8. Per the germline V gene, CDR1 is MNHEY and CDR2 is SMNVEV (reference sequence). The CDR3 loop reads CASRRTSGRLLNEQFF. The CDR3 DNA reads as TGTGCCAGCAGGAGGACTAGCGGGAGATTGCTCAATGAGCAGTTCTTC.

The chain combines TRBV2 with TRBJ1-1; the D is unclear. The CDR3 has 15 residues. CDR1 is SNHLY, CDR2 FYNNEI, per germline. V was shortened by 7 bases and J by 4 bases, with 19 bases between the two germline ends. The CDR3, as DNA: TGTGCCAGCACCGAAGCGGGGAGGGAGCCCACTGAAGCTTTCTTT. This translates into CASTEAGREPTEAFF.

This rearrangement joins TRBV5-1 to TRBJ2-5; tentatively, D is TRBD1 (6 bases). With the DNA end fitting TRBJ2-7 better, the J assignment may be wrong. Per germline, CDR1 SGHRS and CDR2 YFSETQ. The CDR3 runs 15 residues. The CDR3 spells CASSSPPDSSYEQYF. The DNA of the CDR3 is TGCGCCAGCAGCTCCCCCCCGGACAGTTCCTACGAGCAGTACTTC.

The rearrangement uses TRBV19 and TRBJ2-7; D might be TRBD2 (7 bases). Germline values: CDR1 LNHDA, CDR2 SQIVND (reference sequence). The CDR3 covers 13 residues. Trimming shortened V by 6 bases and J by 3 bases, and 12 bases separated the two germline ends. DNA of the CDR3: TGTGCCAGTAGAGGGAGGGGGAGCTACGAGCAGTACTTC. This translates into CASRGRGSYEQYF.

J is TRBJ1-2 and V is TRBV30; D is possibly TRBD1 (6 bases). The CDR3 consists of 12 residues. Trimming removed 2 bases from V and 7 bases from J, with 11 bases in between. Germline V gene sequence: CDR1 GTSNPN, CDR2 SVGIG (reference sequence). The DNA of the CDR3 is TGTGCCTGGAGTAGACAGGCTGGTGGCTACACCTTC. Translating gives CAWSRQAGGYTF.

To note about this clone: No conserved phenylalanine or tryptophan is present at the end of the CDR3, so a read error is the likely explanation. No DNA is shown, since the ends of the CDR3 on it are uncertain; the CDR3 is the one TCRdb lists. CDR3 sequence: CASSLPRGRHLL. The chain recombines TRBV28 with TRBJ2-7; the table's D call of TRBD2 was not tested on the DNA. CDR1 and CDR2 (germline): MDHEN, SYDVKM. The CDR3 spans 12 amino acids, including both terminal residues.

CDR3: CASSFGQRYEQYF. The CDR3 bases are TGTGCCAGCAGCTTTGGACAGCGATACGAGCAGTACTTC. J is TRBJ2-7 and V is TRBV5-6; a possible D gene is TRBD1 (6 bases). Germline V CDR1 and CDR2: SGHDT, YYEEEE. Trimming pared 2 bases from V and 4 bases from J, leaving 10 bases between. The CDR3 runs to 13 residues. Using reference TRBV5-6 and TRBJ2-7 for the parts outside the CDR3, the full variable domain is DAGVTQSPTHLIKTRGQQVTLRCSPKSGHDTVSWYQQALGQGPQFIFQYYEEEERQRGNFPDRFSGHQFPNYSSELNVNALLLGDSALYLCASSFGQRYEQYFGPGTRLTVT.

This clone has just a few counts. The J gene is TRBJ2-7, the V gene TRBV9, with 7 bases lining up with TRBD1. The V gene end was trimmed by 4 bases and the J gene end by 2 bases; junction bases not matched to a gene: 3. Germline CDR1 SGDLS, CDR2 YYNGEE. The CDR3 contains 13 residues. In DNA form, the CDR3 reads TGTGCCAGCAGCACAGGGGCCGCCTACGAGCAGTACTTC. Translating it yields CASSTGAAYEQYF.

Here the CDR3 reads CASSLFQGDSYEQYF. The CDR3 DNA is TGTGCCAGCAGCTTATTCCAGGGGGACTCCTACGAGCAGTACTTC. The gene calls are TRBV7-6 and TRBJ2-7; TRBD1 matches 7 bases. The length of the CDR3 is 15 residues. The germline V gene has CDR1 SGHVS and CDR2 FNYEAQ. V lost 2 bases and J lost 0; bases outside the gene matches: 4.

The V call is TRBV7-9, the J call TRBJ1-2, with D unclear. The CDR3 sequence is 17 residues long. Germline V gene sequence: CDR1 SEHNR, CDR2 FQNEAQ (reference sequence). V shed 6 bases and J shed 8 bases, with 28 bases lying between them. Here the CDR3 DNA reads TGTGCCAGCAGGCCTACTTTAGACCCCCGTGTCAGGAGGGGCTACACCTTC. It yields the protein CASRPTLDPRVRRGYTF. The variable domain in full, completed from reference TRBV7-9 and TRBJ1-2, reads DTGVSQNPRHKITKRGQNVTFRCDPISEHNRLYWYRQTLGQGPEFLTYFQNEAQLEKSRLLSDRFSAERPKGSFSTLEIQRTEQGDSAMYLCASRPTLDPRVRRGYTFGSGTRLTVV.

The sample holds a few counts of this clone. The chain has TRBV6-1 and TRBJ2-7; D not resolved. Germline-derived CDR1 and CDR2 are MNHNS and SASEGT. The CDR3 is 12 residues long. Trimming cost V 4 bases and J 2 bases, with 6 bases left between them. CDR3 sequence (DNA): TGTGCCAGCAGTGGGTACACCTACGAGCAGTACTTC. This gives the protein CASSGYTYEQYF.

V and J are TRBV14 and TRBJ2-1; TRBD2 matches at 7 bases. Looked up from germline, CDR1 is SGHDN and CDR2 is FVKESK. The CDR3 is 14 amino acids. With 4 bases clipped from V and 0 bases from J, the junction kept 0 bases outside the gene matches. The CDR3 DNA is TGTGCCAGCAGCCGCGGGAGCTCCTACAATGAGCAGTTCTTC. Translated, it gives CASSRGSSYNEQFF.

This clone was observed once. This chain's CDR3 is CAWSSPGLQETQYF. The CDR3 coding sequence is TGTGCCTGGAGCAGCCCAGGACTCCAAGAGACCCAGTACTTC. The gene calls are TRBV30 and TRBJ2-5; TRBD2 is a possible D gene (5 bases). Germline V gives CDR1 GTSNPN, CDR2 SVGIG (reference sequence). The ends were cut back, 3 bases at V and 1 base at J, with 12 bases in the middle. The CDR3 spans 14 residues.

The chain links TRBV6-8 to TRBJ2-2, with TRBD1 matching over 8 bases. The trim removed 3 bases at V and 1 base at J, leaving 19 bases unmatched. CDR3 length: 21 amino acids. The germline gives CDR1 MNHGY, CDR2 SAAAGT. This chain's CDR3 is CASSYPDRAAVPEENTGELFF. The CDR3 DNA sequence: TGTGCCAGCAGTTATCCGGACAGGGCAGCGGTTCCTGAGGAGAACACCGGGGAGCTGTTTTTT.

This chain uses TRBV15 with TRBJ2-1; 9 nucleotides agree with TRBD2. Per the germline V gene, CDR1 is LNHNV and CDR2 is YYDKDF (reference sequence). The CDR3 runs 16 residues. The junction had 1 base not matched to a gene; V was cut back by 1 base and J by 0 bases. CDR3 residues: CATSRGSGSSYNEQFF. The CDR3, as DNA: TGTGCCACCAGCAGAGGTAGCGGGAGCTCCTACAATGAGCAGTTCTTC.

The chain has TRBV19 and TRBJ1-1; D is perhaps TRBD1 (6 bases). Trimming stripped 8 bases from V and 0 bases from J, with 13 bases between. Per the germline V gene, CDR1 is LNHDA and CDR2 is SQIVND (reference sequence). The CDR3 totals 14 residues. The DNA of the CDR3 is TGTGCCAGTCAAAGGGGGGGATTGAACACTGAAGCTTTCTTT. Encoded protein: CASQRGGLNTEAFF.

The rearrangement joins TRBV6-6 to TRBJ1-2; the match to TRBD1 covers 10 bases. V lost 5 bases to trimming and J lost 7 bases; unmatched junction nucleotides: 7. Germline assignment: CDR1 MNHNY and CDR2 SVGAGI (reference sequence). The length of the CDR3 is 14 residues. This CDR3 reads CASSPGQGIGGYTF. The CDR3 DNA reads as TGTGCCAGCAGTCCGGGACAGGGGATTGGTGGCTACACCTTC.

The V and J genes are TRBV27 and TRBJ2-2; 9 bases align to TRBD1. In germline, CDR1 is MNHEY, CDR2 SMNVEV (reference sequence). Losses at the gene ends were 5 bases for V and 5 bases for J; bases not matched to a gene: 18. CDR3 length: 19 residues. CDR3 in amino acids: CASSPLPSTGGAGTGELFF. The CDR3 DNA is TGTGCCAGCAGTCCCCTGCCTTCAACAGGGGGCGCGGGGACCGGGGAGCTGTTTTTT.